This entry lists 16 T cell receptor beta chains sequenced from one sample in a study of identical twins. A single record per CDR3 protein comes from TCRdb applying MiXCR to the 5' RACE reads. In the table there are a few hundred thousand distinct CDR3 sequences, 8% to 11% of which are singletons. Sequenced material: memory T cells sorted from blood. All receptors derive from a man aged 45-60 years in good health.

In this sample, this clonotype turned up many times. This chain uses TRBV5-6 with TRBJ2-5, with TRBD1 matching 8 bases. V dropped 2 bases and J dropped 9; count of bases not matched to a gene: 9. Germline values: CDR1 SGHDT, CDR2 YYEEEE. The length of the CDR3 is 14 residues. For the CDR3, the DNA is TGTGCCAGCAGCTTAGGGACAGGAGGATCGGCCCAGTACTTC. Amino acid sequence: CASSLGTGGSAQYF.

The chain couples TRBV30 to TRBJ2-3; the match to TRBD2 covers 12 bases. This CDR3 is built from 16 residues. CDR1 is GTSNPN, CDR2 SVGIG, per germline (reference sequence). V shed 1 base and J 3 bases; nucleotides not matched to a gene: 5. CDR3 amino acids: CAWSASGGAFTDTQYF. CDR3 in DNA: TGTGCCTGGAGTGCTAGCGGGGGGGCCTTTACAGATACGCAGTATTTT.

This clonotype has more than one count but fewer than ten. The chain carries TRBV30 and TRBJ2-2; D ambiguous. This CDR3 is 14 amino acids long. V lost 2 bases and J 1 base, leaving 8 bases between the germline ends. Per germline, CDR1 GTSNPN and CDR2 SVGIG (reference sequence). The CDR3 nucleotides are TGTGCCTGGAGTCTGGCCCGGAACACCGGGGAGCTGTTTTTT. Its translation is CAWSLARNTGELFF.

This clonotype was found many times. CDR3 nucleotide sequence: TGCGCCAGCAGCTTGGTGGCCAGTCGCATGAACACTGAAGCTTTCTTT. It codes for CASSLVASRMNTEAFF. This sequence joins TRBV5-1 and TRBJ1-1; the D is unclear. V lost 0 bases and J 0 bases, leaving 12 bases between the germline ends. Germline V gene sequence: CDR1 SGHRS, CDR2 YFSETQ. The CDR3 extends over 16 amino acids.

The sample holds a few counts of this clonotype. The V gene is TRBV6-1, the J gene TRBJ2-7; 7 bases match TRBD1. Trimming at V came to 4 bases and at J to 2 bases, leaving 8 bases not matched to a gene. Germline CDR1 MNHNS, CDR2 SASEGT. CDR3 length: 15 residues. The CDR3 DNA reads TGTGCCAGCAGTGGGAGAAAGACAGGGACCTACGAGCAGTACTTC. It is translated as CASSGRKTGTYEQYF.

This clonotype was seen at least ten times. The chain links TRBV27 to TRBJ2-1, with TRBD1 as a possible D gene (5 bases). V was trimmed by 5 bases and J by 3 bases, leaving 17 bases between them. Germline V CDR1 and CDR2: MNHEY, SMNVEV (reference sequence). This CDR3 has 16 residues. CDR3 amino acids: CASSNIPPGYYNEQFF. The CDR3 DNA is TGTGCCAGCAGTAATATCCCTCCAGGGTACTACAATGAGCAGTTCTTC.

The gene calls are TRBV5-1 and TRBJ2-7, with 9 bases identical to TRBD1. With 7 bases clipped from V and 5 bases from J, the junction kept 10 bases outside the gene matches. This CDR3 region has 14 residues. CDR1 SGHRS and CDR2 YFSETQ come from the germline V gene. CDR3 DNA sequence: TGCGCCAGCCGAAGGGGACAGGGCCTCCACGAGCAGTACTTC. This codes for CASRRGQGLHEQYF. Full variable domain (rest looked up from reference TRBV5-1 and TRBJ2-7): KAGVTQTPRYLIKTRGQQVTLSCSPISGHRSVSWYQQTPGQGLQFLFEYFSETQRNKGNFPGRFSGRQFSNSRSEMNVSTLELGDSALYLCASRRGQGLHEQYFGPGTRLTVT.

This clonotype was recorded at least ten times. This chain connects TRBV7-2 to TRBJ2-5; 9 bases fit TRBD2. Germline-derived CDR1 and CDR2 are SGHTA and FQGNSA. Trimming removed 5 bases from V and 2 bases from J; junction bases left unmatched: 3. There are 14 residues in the CDR3. CDR3 nucleotide sequence: TGTGCCAGCAGCCGGACTAGCGCTCAAGAGACCCAGTACTTC. It is translated as CASSRTSAQETQYF.

V and J are TRBV6-2 or TRBV6-3 and TRBJ2-1; 9 bases align to TRBD1. V shed 5 bases, J shed 6 bases, and the junction held 8 bases outside the gene matches. CDR3 length: 15 residues. Per the germline V gene, CDR1 is MNHEY and CDR2 is SVGEGT. The CDR3 nucleotides are TGTGCCAGCAGTCGCCCCGGGACAGGGCTCAATGAGCAGTTCTTC. It yields the protein CASSRPGTGLNEQFF.

There are many counts of this clonotype. V gene TRBV6-2 or TRBV6-3 combines with J gene TRBJ2-2; no clear D. CDR3 length equals 14 residues. V gave up 7 bases and J gave up 4 bases, with 13 bases separating them. Germline V gives CDR1 MNHEY, CDR2 SVGEGT. The CDR3 spells CASTVRQITGELFF. CDR3 nucleotide sequence: TGTGCCAGCACTGTGAGGCAGATCACCGGGGAGCTGTTTTTT.

In its sample, this clonotype was seen many times. The chain uses TRBV20-1 and TRBJ2-5; D possibly corresponds to TRBD2 (5 bases). Trimming stripped 7 bases from V and 1 base from J, with 16 bases between. The germline V gene encodes CDR1 DFQATT and CDR2 SNEGSKA (reference sequence). The CDR3 extends over 14 amino acids. Here the CDR3 reads CSGRLAGPQETQYF. As DNA, the CDR3 is TGCAGTGGTCGGCTAGCTGGGCCCCAAGAGACCCAGTACTTC.

This clonotype occurred many times. V gene TRBV20-1 combines with J gene TRBJ2-7, with D perhaps assigned TRBD1 or TRBD2 (5 bases each). Trimming stripped 3 bases from V and 2 bases from J, with 17 bases between. The CDR3 sequence is 15 residues long. Looked up from germline, CDR1 is DFQATT and CDR2 is SNEGSKA (reference sequence). The CDR3 DNA reads as TGCAGTGCTAGGGCACCGGGACGGAAGACCTACGAGCAGTACTTC. Translated, it gives CSARAPGRKTYEQYF.

This clonotype was recorded once. The genes are TRBV6-1 and TRBJ2-7; D perhaps matches TRBD2 (6 bases). V lost 0 bases to trimming and J lost 5 bases, with 8 bases between them. The CDR3 runs to 13 residues. Germline V CDR1 and CDR2: MNHNS, SASEGT. CDR3 bases: TGTGCCAGCAGTGAAGCGCGCGGGAACGAGCAGTACTTC. Translated: CASSEARGNEQYF.

This clonotype was seen at least ten times. V and J are TRBV5-1 and TRBJ2-2, with D unresolved. The CDR3 runs to 14 residues. Germline assignment: CDR1 SGHRS and CDR2 YFSETQ. The V gene lost 0 bases and the J gene lost 7 bases, with 10 bases spanning the gap. CDR3 sequence (DNA): TGCGCCAGCAGCTTGGTGTCCACTGGCGGGGAGCTGTTTTTT. This gives the protein CASSLVSTGGELFF. Variable domain in full (rest from reference TRBV5-1 and TRBJ2-2): KAGVTQTPRYLIKTRGQQVTLSCSPISGHRSVSWYQQTPGQGLQFLFEYFSETQRNKGNFPGRFSGRQFSNSRSEMNVSTLELGDSALYLCASSLVSTGGELFFGEGSRLTVL.

The J gene is TRBJ1-4, the V gene TRBV29-1, with 9 bases lining up with TRBD1. V trimming: 4 bases; J trimming: 5 bases; junction bases outside the gene matches: 5. The CDR3 loop spans 14 amino acids. The germline gives CDR1 SQVTM, CDR2 ANQGSEA. The CDR3 here is CSVGGTGRNEKLFF. The CDR3 region has the DNA TGCAGCGTTGGGGGGACAGGGCGGAATGAAAAACTGTTTTTT.

This clonotype was counted once. The rearrangement links TRBV18 to TRBJ2-7, with a weak D call TRBD1 (6 bases). Trimming removed 6 bases from V and 2 bases from J, with 14 bases in between. The CDR3 consists of 14 residues. Germline CDR1 is KGHSH and CDR2 is LQKENI. The CDR3 DNA sequence: TGTGCCAGCTCGGCGATACAGGGTACCTACGAGCAGTACTTC. This encodes CASSAIQGTYEQYF.